What follows describes a single T cell receptor beta chain. This clone was detected many times. Its antigen remains undetermined. Base qualities are not recorded, but no much larger clone differs from it by a single base. The collaborating institutions used their own protocols to collect whole blood in K2EDTA tubes. For TCRbeta analysis, collaborators shipped samples as frozen whole blood, isolated PBMCs, or DNA extracted from either of those sample types. This sample is drawn from a study of blood T cell repertoires in COVID-19 (dated by TCRdb to about 2020). Regarding the study in general: Samples covering the acute and convalescent phases of COVID-19 were provided by collaborators in the United States, Italy and Spain. The material from the prospective study consisted of cDNA or gDNA derived from T cells, B-cell-depleted T cells, or PBMCs. Subjects who had been exposed to COVID-19, were actively infected with it, or had recovered from it provided the deeply sampled blood TCRbeta repertoires that made up the dataset. The repertoires were released in a freely available public database meant as a resource for research on the immune response to SARS-CoV-2. The samples were drawn from two sources: the first 160 participants of the ongoing ImmuneRACE study, and 950 to 1,500 subjects contributed by 6 global collaborators. A de-identified subject ID, COVID-19 status, age in years and sex were almost always included in the sample metadata. HLA class I and class II types, where available, came from metadata supplied by the sample provider rather than from assay-based typing.

TCRbeta CDR3 regions were amplified from genomic DNA using the immunoSEQ Assay, a bias-controlled multiplex PCR. The source study handled its data this way. Nucleated cell counts per sample were estimated from amplification of reference gene primers within the assay. Sequence reads were collapsed and filtered to measure the absolute abundance of every unique TCRbeta CDR3 rearrangement. For each sample, productive Simpson clonality was calculated by taking the square root of Simpson's diversity index across productive rearrangements. What TCRdb holds here is the immuneACCESS table cut down to in-frame rearrangements. Part of the clones is not present; checked against another copy, under half of the missing clones reflect an unresolved V gene, and the others are unexplained. V, J and clone size were drawn from that table, and D and trimming were deduced from the DNA. The sample profile shows some 300,000 clones; 85% to 90% of them were found once. Over 1% of the sample belongs to the ten largest clones.

The CDR3 spans 13 residues, from the cysteine through the phenylalanine. CDR3 DNA only is kept here, 39 bases in frame from base 1. V sheds 4 bases and J sheds 7 bases, leaving 10 bases between their ends. CDR1 LGHNA and CDR2 YSLEER are derived from the germline V gene. Summary of the overall study and its limitations: The quantity of clinical and demographic metadata differed by source and by participant and was supplied without curation.

Rearrangement joined TRBV4-3 to TRBJ2-2; TRBD1 is a possible D gene, resting on 5 matching bases. This clonotype was sampled from a man between 65 and 80 years old with acute or convalescent COVID-19. The source material was peripheral blood. The CDR3 reads as follows: CASSPFRGGELFF. The nucleotides read TGCGCCAGCAGCCCATTTAGGGGCGGGGAGCTGTTTTTT.